These 30 T cell receptor beta chains originate from one sample sequenced in a study of regulatory T cells in long-lasting Graves disease. Building the TCR beta libraries relied on iRepertoire HTBI primers, and CDR3 regions underwent Arm-PCR. TCRdb reanalysed the multiplex PCR reads using MiXCR and keeps one entry per CDR3 protein. The table shows about 460,000 distinct CDR3 sequences, with 13% to 15% occurring only once. Time point meaning: newly diagnosed GD, antithyroid drugs for less than 3 months. Construction of the TCR library relied on RNA isolated from PBMCs. These data also featured in a second study, about T cells in Graves' hyperthyroidism and ophthalmopathy.

The material sequenced was peripheral blood mononuclear cells (PBMCs), taken at new diagnosis, from a patient treated with antithyroid drugs. The source of these receptors is a woman in her 50s with Graves disease.

The chain uses TRBV6-1 and TRBJ2-1, with 10 bases that match TRBD2. The CDR3 runs 15 residues. J lost 7 bases, V lost 6 bases, and 9 bases had no gene match. Germline V gene sequence: CDR1 MNHNS, CDR2 SASEGT. This CDR3 is CASRPTSGNGNEQFF. CDR3 DNA sequence: TGTGCCAGCAGACCTACTAGCGGGAATGGGAATGAGCAGTTCTTC.

This clonotype was observed at least ten times. The V and J genes are TRBV12-3 or TRBV12-4 and TRBJ2-5; TRBD2 matches at 12 bases. The CDR3 spans 15 residues. With V trimmed by 2 bases and J by 3 bases, 1 base remained unmatched. CDR3 coding DNA: TGTGCCAGCAGTTTATGGACTAGCGGGAAAGAGACCCAGTACTTC. Translated, it gives CASSLWTSGKETQYF.

This sequence joins TRBV6-2 or TRBV6-3 and TRBJ1-2; TRBD1 matches at 8 bases. Germline V gene lookup returns CDR1 MNHEY and CDR2 SVGEGT. Trimming took 6 bases from V and 5 from J; bases not matched to a gene: 11. CDR3 length equals 15 residues. The CDR3 spells CASSPTWTGNYGYTF. The CDR3 DNA is TGTGCCAGCAGCCCAACCTGGACAGGGAATTATGGCTACACCTTC.

This clonotype was found many times. One end of the junction varies from germline; a read error may be responsible. V gene TRBV27 combines with J gene TRBJ2-7, with D tentatively TRBD1 (6 bases). Germline loops: CDR1 MNHEY, CDR2 SMNVEV (reference sequence). The CDR3 runs 14 residues. The CDR3 DNA sequence: TGTGCCAGCAGCTCTACAGGGAACCCCTACGGGCAGTACTTC. This sequence encodes CASSSTGNPYGQYF.

In this sample, this clonotype turned up a few times. The chain carries TRBV30 and TRBJ1-1; TRBD1 matches at 7 bases. This CDR3 is built from 16 residues. Trimming cost V 2 bases and J 3 bases; bases outside gene matches: 12. Per the germline V gene, CDR1 is GTSNPN and CDR2 is SVGIG (reference sequence). The CDR3 nucleotides are TGTGCCTGGAGTTTGGGACAGTCCCCTAGGGACACTGAAGCTTTCTTT. Encoded protein: CAWSLGQSPRDTEAFF. Together with reference TRBV30 and TRBJ1-1, the CDR3 gives the full variable domain: SQTIHQWPATLVQPVGSPLSLECTVEGTSNPNLYWYRQAAGRGLQLLFYSVGIGQISSEVPQNLSASRPQDRQFILSSKKLLLSDSGFYLCAWSLGQSPRDTEAFFGQGTRLTVV.

As to this clonotype: One base away lies a much larger clone, so this may be a sequencing read error. This sequence joins TRBV20-1 and TRBJ2-7; 8 bases line up with TRBD1. Germline CDR1 is DFQATT and CDR2 is SNEGSKA (reference sequence). CDR3 length: 14 residues. As DNA, the CDR3 is TGCAGTGCTAGGGAAAACGGACAGGGCTACGAGCATTACTTC. This codes for CSARENGQGYEHYF.

This clonotype was seen ten or more times. J is TRBJ2-4 and V is TRBV27, with 12 bases aligning to TRBD2. V lost 5 bases to trimming and J lost 0 bases; unmatched junction nucleotides: 2. The CDR3 runs 16 residues. Germline V gene data show CDR1 as MNHEY and CDR2 as SMNVEV (reference sequence). CDR3 sequence reads: CASSGLAGLAKNIQYF. CDR3 coding DNA: TGTGCCAGCAGTGGACTAGCGGGGCTAGCCAAAAACATTCAGTACTTC.

The sample holds many counts of this clonotype. As DNA, the CDR3 is TGTGCCAGCAGACTCGGGTCTGGAAACACCATATATTTT. This codes for CASRLGSGNTIYF. The V call is TRBV12-3 or TRBV12-4, the J call TRBJ1-3, with D unresolved. The V gene lost 6 bases and the J gene lost 1 base, with 7 bases spanning the gap. This CDR3 has 13 amino acids.

This clonotype occurred many times. V usage is TRBV3-1 and J usage is TRBJ2-1; TRBD1 aligns across 8 bases. Germline V CDR1 and CDR2: LGHDT, YNNKEL (reference sequence). This CDR3 is built from 13 residues. Trimming took 5 bases from V and 6 from J; bases not matched to a gene: 3. In DNA form, the CDR3 reads TGTGCCAGCAGCTTCGACAGGGGCAATGAGCAGTTCTTC. It is translated as CASSFDRGNEQFF.

This clonotype was seen more than once but under ten times. The genes are TRBV9 and TRBJ2-1; 7 positions agree with TRBD1. This CDR3 has 19 residues. Losses at the gene ends were 4 bases for V and 7 bases for J; bases not matched to a gene: 23. Germline V CDR1 and CDR2: SGDLS, YYNGEE. CDR3 protein: CASSSGMVPRGDRENEQFF. The DNA for the CDR3 is TGTGCCAGCAGCTCTGGGATGGTTCCGCGCGGTGACAGGGAAAATGAGCAGTTCTTC. Filled out from reference TRBV9 and TRBJ2-1, the complete variable domain reads DSGVTQTPKHLITATGQRVTLRCSPRSGDLSVYWYQQSLDQGLQFLIQYYNGEERAKGNILERFSAQQFPDLHSELNLSSLELGDSALYFCASSSGMVPRGDRENEQFFGPGTRLTVL.

The table lists this clonotype with many counts. J is TRBJ1-5 and V is TRBV19; the D is unclear. Trimming took off 7 bases at V and 1 base at J, with 14 bases between the two ends. Per the germline V gene, CDR1 is LNHDA and CDR2 is SQIVND (reference sequence). The CDR3 totals 15 residues. CDR3 region: CASTPHRLSNQPQHF. The DNA of the CDR3 is TGTGCCAGTACCCCTCATCGACTCAGCAATCAGCCCCAGCATTTT.

The rearrangement joins TRBV20-1 to TRBJ2-7, with 8 bases lining up with TRBD1. V was clipped by 1 base and J by 2 bases; unmatched bases: 7. CDR1 is DFQATT and CDR2 is SNEGSKA in the germline V gene (reference sequence). CDR3 size: 15 residues. The CDR3 DNA reads as TGCAGTGCTAGAGTAACCGGGACAGGAGCCTACGAGCAGTACTTC. Translated, it gives CSARVTGTGAYEQYF.

Only a few counts were recorded for this clonotype. The junction shows a germline mismatch at one end, possibly a read error. The chain couples TRBV7-2 to TRBJ2-5, with D unclear. This CDR3 has 14 residues. Germline lookup yields CDR1 SGHTA and CDR2 FQGNSA. The CDR3 nucleotides are TGCGCCAGCAGCCAAGCTGACTACCAAGAGACCCAGTACTTC. It encodes CASSQADYQETQYF.

This clonotype has just one count. One base away lies a much larger clone, so this may be a sequencing read error. The rearrangement uses TRBV4-1 and TRBJ2-7; 10 bases are shared with TRBD2. Germline V gene sequence: CDR1 MGHRA, CDR2 YSYEKL. The CDR3 length is 16 residues. V lost 1 base and J lost 2; bases outside the gene matches: 5. The DNA of the CDR3 is TGCGCCAGCAGCCAAGGTAGCGGGAGGCCAGCCTACGAGCAGTACTTC. This encodes CASSQGSGRPAYEQYF.

This clonotype was detected many times. V usage is TRBV28 and J usage is TRBJ1-1; D is possibly TRBD1 (6 bases). Germline CDR1 and CDR2: MDHEN and SYDVKM. V lost 8 bases, J lost 4 bases, and 17 bases lay in between. CDR3 length: 14 amino acids. CDR3 sequence: CASQLPGGFTEAFF. For the CDR3, the DNA is TGTGCCAGCCAACTTCCGGGGGGCTTCACTGAAGCTTTCTTT.

Ten or more counts support this clonotype. The CDR3 here is CASSTGGGGYTF. In nucleotides, the CDR3 is TGTGCCAGCTCAACCGGCGGGGGAGGCTACACCTTC. This chain uses TRBV2 with TRBJ1-2, with D tentatively TRBD1 (5 bases). This CDR3 region has 12 residues. Germline CDR1 is SNHLY and CDR2 is FYNNEI. Trimming took 8 bases from V and 8 from J, leaving 15 bases between them.

At least ten counts were recorded for this clonotype. The chain is built from TRBV11-2 and TRBJ2-7, with a weak D call TRBD2 (6 bases). Trimming removed 3 bases at V and 5 bases at J, with 11 bases between. The V gene's germline CDR1 is SGHAT and CDR2 FQNNGV. The CDR3 length is 13 residues. CDR3 loop: CASSFFGGHEQYF. CDR3 DNA sequence: TGTGCCAGCAGCTTCTTCGGGGGACACGAGCAGTACTTC.

This clonotype showed up just a few times. The rearrangement links TRBV20-1 to TRBJ2-3; D perhaps matches TRBD2 (6 bases). The CDR3 extends over 13 amino acids. V shed 5 bases and J shed 0 bases, with 9 bases lying between them. CDR1 DFQATT and CDR2 SNEGSKA come from the germline V gene (reference sequence). CDR3 sequence (DNA): TGCAGTGCTGGGGACTGGAGCACAGATACGCAGTATTTT. This sequence encodes CSAGDWSTDTQYF.

This clonotype was counted at least ten times. The V call is TRBV20-1, the J call TRBJ2-3; 8 positions agree with TRBD2. The CDR3 loop spans 12 amino acids. Germline-derived CDR1 and CDR2 are DFQATT and SNEGSKA (reference sequence). The CDR3 region is CSQLADTDTQYF. The DNA of the CDR3 is TGCAGCCAACTAGCGGACACAGATACGCAGTATTTT.

This clonotype occurred a few times. The CDR3: CASRGPVGTVGNQPQHF. CDR3 DNA sequence: TGTGCCAGCAGGGGACCAGTGGGGACAGTAGGCAATCAGCCCCAGCATTTT. The genes are TRBV28 and TRBJ1-5, with 7 bases fitting TRBD1. The CDR3 covers 17 residues. The junction had 13 bases not matched to a gene; V was cut back by 6 bases and J by 2 bases. The germline V gene has CDR1 MDHEN and CDR2 SYDVKM.

Of note for this clonotype: A much larger clone lies a single base off, so this may be a read error. V usage is TRBV11-2 and J usage is TRBJ2-5, with D uncertain. The CDR3 consists of 15 residues. CDR1 is SGHAT, CDR2 FQNNGV, per germline. The DNA of the CDR3 is TGTGCCAGCAGTTCGGTGGTAGGGTCTCAAGAGACCCGGTACTTC. This gives the protein CASSSVVGSQETRYF.

This clonotype was found many times. This sequence joins TRBV12-3 or TRBV12-4 and TRBJ1-5, with 8 bases identical to TRBD1. This CDR3 spans 15 amino acids. Trimming removed 6 bases from V and 5 bases from J; junction bases left unmatched: 9. As DNA, the CDR3 is TGTGCCAGCAGCCCGGGGACAGGACACTATCAGCCCCAGCATTTT. Encoded protein: CASSPGTGHYQPQHF.

Many counts were recorded for this clonotype. The V gene is TRBV3-1, the J gene TRBJ1-2; D is uncertain. The CDR3 contains 15 residues. Trimming left V 5 bases short and J 0 bases short, with 13 bases between. CDR1 and CDR2 from the germline V gene are LGHDT and YNNKEL (reference sequence). The chain's CDR3 is CASSNAAPSNYGYTF. Written as DNA, the CDR3 is TGTGCCAGCAGCAATGCGGCACCTTCTAACTATGGCTACACCTTC.

This clonotype was found many times. The chain uses TRBV10-3 and TRBJ2-7; D is uncertain. V lost 7 bases and J lost 6, with 13 bases in between. CDR3 length: 12 amino acids. CDR1 and CDR2 (germline): ENHRY, SYGVKD. CDR3 DNA sequence: TGTGCCATCAATGAAGATTCGTCCGAGCAGTACTTC. It codes for CAINEDSSEQYF.

This clonotype came up a few times. The gene calls are TRBV25-1 and TRBJ2-1; D may be TRBD2 (5 bases). CDR1 is MGHDK and CDR2 is SYGVNS in the germline V gene. This CDR3 has 14 residues. Trimming pared 3 bases from V and 5 bases from J, leaving 11 bases between. The chain's CDR3 is CASSDTGKNNEQFF. The CDR3, as DNA: TGTGCCAGCAGTGATACGGGAAAAAACAATGAGCAGTTCTTC.

This clonotype was counted many times. The chain carries TRBV18 and TRBJ1-4; D gene unclear. The germline V and J ends were trimmed by 5 bases and 5 bases, with 15 bases remaining between them. Germline-derived CDR1 and CDR2 are KGHSH and LQKENI. CDR3 length: 15 residues. The CDR3 nucleotides read TGTGCCAGCTCAGCGAATACAGTCCCGAATGAAAAACTGTTTTTT. Translating it yields CASSANTVPNEKLFF.

CDR3 sequence (DNA): TGTGCCAGCAGCTCGGGCCAGGGAGTTCGTGGCACCGGGGAGCTGTTTTTT. It encodes CASSSGQGVRGTGELFF. The rearrangement uses TRBV7-6 and TRBJ2-2; D tentatively fits TRBD1 or TRBD2 (5 bases each). From germline, CDR1 is SGHVS and CDR2 FNYEAQ. The CDR3 runs to 17 residues. V was cut by 4 bases and J by 4 bases, with 19 bases left in between.

A word on this clonotype: The conserved phenylalanine or tryptophan normally closing the CDR3 is absent here, so this likely arose from a read error. The V call is TRBV5-1, the J call TRBJ2-1; 8 nucleotides line up with TRBD2. V was pared by 4 bases and J by 8 bases, with 8 bases of the junction left unmatched. Germline V gene lookup returns CDR1 SGHRS and CDR2 YFSETQ. The CDR3 has 14 residues. The CDR3 spells CASSAGTSTDEQFL. CDR3 DNA sequence: TGCGCCAGCAGCGCCGGGACTAGTACCGATGAGCAGTTCCTC.

This clonotype was observed a few times. This chain uses TRBV5-1 with TRBJ2-2; 8 bases are a match to TRBD2. V lost 3 bases and J lost 5; bases outside the gene matches: 6. The CDR3 has 15 amino acids. Germline V lookup: CDR1 SGHRS, CDR2 YFSETQ. CDR3: CASSYSGSVTGELFF. The CDR3 DNA follows: TGCGCCAGCAGCTACAGCGGGAGTGTAACCGGGGAGCTGTTTTTT.

The chain combines TRBV28 with TRBJ1-4; D may be TRBD1 (5 bases). The V end was cut by 6 bases, the J end by 2 bases, with 16 bases between. The germline gives CDR1 MDHEN, CDR2 SYDVKM. This CDR3 has 16 amino acids. CDR3 sequence: CASSPPLRGTNEKLFF. The CDR3, as DNA: TGTGCCAGCAGCCCCCCCCTTAGGGGTACTAATGAAAAACTGTTTTTT.